This is a list of T cell receptor beta chains from one sample in a study of human T cells and chemical hapten exposure. TCRdb processed the RACE reads anew with MiXCR; each CDR3 protein has one entry. The sample includes 50,000 to 70,000 distinct CDR3 sequences, about 5.7% of them seen just once. Sequenced input: whole blood. Every receptor here comes from a female donor in good health. Some clones in this sample may be carry-over from other donors' samples. Each CDR3 is given with its conserved first and last residue. The order of the fields is clone size, V gene, D gene, J gene, CDR3 DNA, CDR3 protein. A D gene is named only where the DNA matches it firmly. The size entry is marked missing in some rows and otherwise reads once, few, many or a size class.

clone_size: many; v_call: TRBV7-2; d_call: NA; j_call: TRBJ2-3; cdr3_nt: TGTGCCAGCAGCCACTCGCCAGATACGCAGTATTTT; cdr3_aa: CASSHSPDTQYF
clone_size: NA; v_call: TRBV12-3/TRBV12-4; d_call: NA; j_call: TRBJ2-3; cdr3_nt: TGTGCCAGCAGTTTGCATTCGGGATTGGGCACAGATACGCAGTATTTT; cdr3_aa: CASSLHSGLGTDTQYF
clone_size: NA; v_call: TRBV24-1; d_call: TRBD2; j_call: TRBJ2-5; cdr3_nt: TGTGCCACCAGTGATTTGCCGACTAGCGGGCAACAAGAGACCCAGTACTTC; cdr3_aa: CATSDLPTSGQQETQYF
clone_size: many; v_call: TRBV6-4; d_call: TRBD2; j_call: TRBJ2-1; cdr3_nt: TGTGCCAGCGGTGATTTGACTAGCGGGAGCGAGAAGCAGTTCTTC; cdr3_aa: CASGDLTSGSEKQFF
clone_size: few; v_call: TRBV6-2/TRBV6-3; d_call: TRBD2; j_call: TRBJ2-5; cdr3_nt: TGTGCCAGCAGTTCCAGACTAGCGGGTGAAGAGACCCAGTACTTC; cdr3_aa: CASSSRLAGEETQYF
clone_size: few; v_call: TRBV6-1; d_call: TRBD1; j_call: TRBJ2-1; cdr3_nt: TGTGCCAGCCGGGGACAGGACTACAATGAGCAGTTCTTC; cdr3_aa: CASRGQDYNEQFF
clone_size: many; v_call: TRBV12-3/TRBV12-4; d_call: TRBD1; j_call: TRBJ1-5; cdr3_nt: TGTGCCAGCAGCAGGACAGGGGGCGGTCAGCCCCAGCATTTT; cdr3_aa: CASSRTGGGQPQHF
clone_size: NA; v_call: TRBV30; d_call: NA; j_call: TRBJ2-7; cdr3_nt: TGTGCCTGGAGTGTACGTTGGAGGGGACCTAGCCTCATATCCTACGAGCAGTACTTC; cdr3_aa: CAWSVRWRGPSLISYEQYF
clone_size: many; v_call: TRBV28; d_call: TRBD1; j_call: TRBJ1-2; cdr3_nt: TGTGCCAGCAGTTTCCCCGGGACAGGGGGCTTTAACTATGGCTACACCTTC; cdr3_aa: CASSFPGTGGFNYGYTF
clone_size: few; v_call: TRBV7-9; d_call: NA; j_call: TRBJ1-6; cdr3_nt: TGTGCCAGCAGCTTAGAGGTCCAGAATTCACCCCTCCACTTT; cdr3_aa: CASSLEVQNSPLHF
clone_size: few; v_call: TRBV12-3/TRBV12-4; d_call: NA; j_call: TRBJ2-1; cdr3_nt: TGTGCCAGCAGCTCCCCACCCTCGGGGCGGGATGAGCAGTTCTTC; cdr3_aa: CASSSPPSGRDEQFF
clone_size: NA; v_call: TRBV7-2; d_call: NA; j_call: TRBJ1-6; cdr3_nt: TGTGCCAGCAGCTTTGGACGCCTCTATAATTCACCCCTCCACTTT; cdr3_aa: CASSFGRLYNSPLHF
clone_size: many; v_call: TRBV7-8; d_call: TRBD2; j_call: TRBJ2-1; cdr3_nt: TGTGCCAGCAGCGTCCGCCCCGCTAGCGGGAGTTACAATGAGCAGTTCTTC; cdr3_aa: CASSVRPASGSYNEQFF
clone_size: few; v_call: TRBV28; d_call: NA; j_call: TRBJ1-4; cdr3_nt: TGTGCCAGCAGTTCGGCAGCTGAAAAACTGTTTTTT; cdr3_aa: CASSSAAEKLFF
clone_size: few; v_call: TRBV13; d_call: NA; j_call: TRBJ1-5; cdr3_nt: TGTGCCAGCAGCCATGGATCCGATCAGCCCCAGCATTTT; cdr3_aa: CASSHGSDQPQHF
clone_size: NA; v_call: TRBV6-2/TRBV6-3; d_call: NA; j_call: TRBJ2-5; cdr3_nt: TGTCCCAGCAGTTACATCGGGAGTGGCGCGGAGACCCAGTACTTC; cdr3_aa: CPSSYIGSGAETQYF
clone_size: few; v_call: TRBV6-2/TRBV6-3; d_call: TRBD2; j_call: TRBJ2-4; cdr3_nt: TGTGCCAGCAGTTACTCGATGACTAGCGTGAAAAAAAACATTCAGTACTTC; cdr3_aa: CASSYSMTSVKKNIQYF
clone_size: many; v_call: TRBV20-1; d_call: NA; j_call: TRBJ2-7; cdr3_nt: TGCAGTGCTAGAGAGTTTGAGGGCCTCTCCTACGAGCAGTACTTC; cdr3_aa: CSAREFEGLSYEQYF
clone_size: few; v_call: TRBV28; d_call: NA; j_call: TRBJ2-7; cdr3_nt: TGTGCCAGCAGTTTATTGGTTTTCGGGAGTCACGAGCAGTACTTC; cdr3_aa: CASSLLVFGSHEQYF
clone_size: many; v_call: TRBV12-5; d_call: NA; j_call: TRBJ2-5; cdr3_nt: TGTGCTAGTGGCCCAGAATTCGCGGGGGAGACCCAGTACTTC; cdr3_aa: CASGPEFAGETQYF
clone_size: NA; v_call: TRBV20-1; d_call: NA; j_call: TRBJ1-4; cdr3_nt: TGCAGTGTCGAGGACGTCGTTGCAACTAATGAAAAACTGTTTTTT; cdr3_aa: CSVEDVVATNEKLFF
clone_size: many; v_call: TRBV29-1; d_call: TRBD2; j_call: TRBJ2-7; cdr3_nt: TGCAGCGTCGCCGGACTAGCGGGAGTGTACGAGCAGTACTTC; cdr3_aa: CSVAGLAGVYEQYF
clone_size: few; v_call: TRBV6-5; d_call: TRBD2; j_call: TRBJ2-3; cdr3_nt: TGTGCCAGCAGTTACTCTCTAGCGGTCACAGATACGCAGTATTTT; cdr3_aa: CASSYSLAVTDTQYF
clone_size: few; v_call: TRBV10-1; d_call: TRBD2; j_call: TRBJ2-3; cdr3_nt: TGCGCCAGCAGTGAAGGCCGACTAGCCACAGATACGCAGTATTTT; cdr3_aa: CASSEGRLATDTQYF
clone_size: NA; v_call: TRBV7-3; d_call: NA; j_call: TRBJ1-1; cdr3_nt: TGTGCCAGCAGCCTCCAGTCGAACACTGAAGCTTTCTTT; cdr3_aa: CASSLQSNTEAFF
clone_size: NA; v_call: TRBV5-1; d_call: NA; j_call: TRBJ1-1; cdr3_nt: TGCGCCAGCAGCTTGGAAGGGGGTAACACTGAAGCTTTCTTT; cdr3_aa: CASSLEGGNTEAFF
clone_size: NA; v_call: TRBV28; d_call: TRBD2; j_call: TRBJ2-7; cdr3_nt: TGTGCCACCGAGGGAGCGGGAGAAACCGACGAGCAGTACTTC; cdr3_aa: CATEGAGETDEQYF
clone_size: many; v_call: TRBV5-1; d_call: NA; j_call: TRBJ2-7; cdr3_nt: TGCGCCAGCAGCGGTTCCGGGACTACAACTACAGGGGAGCAGTACTTC; cdr3_aa: CASSGSGTTTTGEQYF
clone_size: many; v_call: TRBV2; d_call: NA; j_call: TRBJ1-6; cdr3_nt: TGTGCCAGCAGTCCACGTTCAGGGGAAGGTAATTCACCCCTCCACTTT; cdr3_aa: CASSPRSGEGNSPLHF
clone_size: few; v_call: TRBV4-1; d_call: NA; j_call: TRBJ1-2; cdr3_nt: TGCGCCAGCAGCCAAGATCTTTCCGGTAACTATGGCTACACCTTC; cdr3_aa: CASSQDLSGNYGYTF
clone_size: many; v_call: TRBV2; d_call: NA; j_call: TRBJ1-6; cdr3_nt: TGTGCCAGCAGTGAAGGCGGCTATAATTCACCCCTCCACTTT; cdr3_aa: CASSEGGYNSPLHF
clone_size: many; v_call: TRBV10-2; d_call: TRBD1; j_call: TRBJ1-1; cdr3_nt: TGCGCCAGCAGACAGGGGGCGGGCACTGAAGCTTTCTTT; cdr3_aa: CASRQGAGTEAFF
clone_size: many; v_call: TRBV2; d_call: NA; j_call: TRBJ2-2; cdr3_nt: TGTGCCAGCAGTGAAGCGTCCGCTCCGTATACCGGGGAGCTGTTTTTT; cdr3_aa: CASSEASAPYTGELFF
clone_size: many; v_call: TRBV20-1; d_call: TRBD1; j_call: TRBJ2-7; cdr3_nt: TGCAGTGCTAGAGATCCACAGGGGGCACCCTACGAGCAGTACTTC; cdr3_aa: CSARDPQGAPYEQYF
clone_size: many; v_call: TRBV30; d_call: NA; j_call: TRBJ2-7; cdr3_nt: TGTGCCTGGAGTGGATTACGGGGGAGCTCCTACGAGCAGTACTTC; cdr3_aa: CAWSGLRGSSYEQYF
clone_size: many; v_call: TRBV4-2; d_call: TRBD2; j_call: TRBJ2-3; cdr3_nt: TGTGCCAGCAGCCAGGCCCGGGGCGGGAGTTTGACAGATACGCAGTATTTT; cdr3_aa: CASSQARGGSLTDTQYF
clone_size: NA; v_call: TRBV12-3/TRBV12-4; d_call: NA; j_call: TRBJ2-7; cdr3_nt: TGTGCCAGCAGTTTTCTCGGTTACGAGCAGTACTTC; cdr3_aa: CASSFLGYEQYF
clone_size: many; v_call: TRBV28; d_call: NA; j_call: TRBJ1-1; cdr3_nt: TGTGCCAGCAGTTCTCTTAGCGGCAACACTGAAGCTTTCTTT; cdr3_aa: CASSSLSGNTEAFF
clone_size: many; v_call: TRBV7-2; d_call: NA; j_call: TRBJ2-7; cdr3_nt: TGTGCCAGCAGCTTAACATGGACTACCTACGAGCAGTACTTC; cdr3_aa: CASSLTWTTYEQYF
clone_size: few; v_call: TRBV10-3; d_call: NA; j_call: TRBJ2-7; cdr3_nt: TGTGCCATCAGAGGAGGACAGAGCCCCTACGAGCAGTACTTC; cdr3_aa: CAIRGGQSPYEQYF
clone_size: few; v_call: TRBV28; d_call: NA; j_call: TRBJ2-3; cdr3_nt: TGTGCCAGCAGCAACCCCACAGATACGCAGTATTTT; cdr3_aa: CASSNPTDTQYF
clone_size: many; v_call: TRBV20-1; d_call: NA; j_call: TRBJ2-5; cdr3_nt: TGCAGTGCTAGGGCAGGGGTGGAGACCCAGTACTTC; cdr3_aa: CSARAGVETQYF
clone_size: NA; v_call: TRBV12-3/TRBV12-4; d_call: TRBD2; j_call: TRBJ2-4; cdr3_nt: TGTGCCAGCAGTCTGACTAGCGGGACGAAGAATCAGTACTTC; cdr3_aa: CASSLTSGTKNQYF
clone_size: many; v_call: TRBV12-3/TRBV12-4; d_call: NA; j_call: TRBJ1-4; cdr3_nt: TGTGCCAGCAGTTTAGAACAGGCACCCAATGAAAAACTGTTTTTT; cdr3_aa: CASSLEQAPNEKLFF
clone_size: NA; v_call: TRBV30; d_call: NA; j_call: TRBJ2-6; cdr3_nt: TGTGCCTGGAGTGGAGGACTGATTTCTGGGGCCAACGTCCTGACTTTC; cdr3_aa: CAWSGGLISGANVLTF
clone_size: few; v_call: TRBV29-1; d_call: TRBD2; j_call: TRBJ2-4; cdr3_nt: TGCAGCGTTGGGGGCGCTAGCGGGAGACACAAAAACATTCAGTACTTC; cdr3_aa: CSVGGASGRHKNIQYF
clone_size: NA; v_call: TRBV12-5; d_call: NA; j_call: TRBJ2-1; cdr3_nt: TGTGCTAGTGGTTTGAGTAACAATGAGCAGTTCTTC; cdr3_aa: CASGLSNNEQFF
clone_size: NA; v_call: TRBV6-2/TRBV6-3; d_call: NA; j_call: TRBJ2-3; cdr3_nt: TGTGCCAGCAGTAGGGGAAGGGAGACAGATACGCAGTATTTT; cdr3_aa: CASSRGRETDTQYF
clone_size: NA; v_call: TRBV6-5; d_call: TRBD2; j_call: TRBJ2-1; cdr3_nt: TGTGCCAGCAGTTCGCCGGGACTAGCGGGAGTAGGTGAGCAGTTCTTC; cdr3_aa: CASSSPGLAGVGEQFF
clone_size: many; v_call: TRBV6-6; d_call: TRBD1; j_call: TRBJ2-7; cdr3_nt: TGTGCCAGCAGCCCCGCCGGGACAGCTTCTTCCTACGAGCAGTACTTC; cdr3_aa: CASSPAGTASSYEQYF
clone_size: NA; v_call: TRBV6-1; d_call: TRBD1; j_call: TRBJ2-7; cdr3_nt: TGTGCCAGCAGGAAGGAGGACAGGTCCTACGAGCAGTACTTC; cdr3_aa: CASRKEDRSYEQYF